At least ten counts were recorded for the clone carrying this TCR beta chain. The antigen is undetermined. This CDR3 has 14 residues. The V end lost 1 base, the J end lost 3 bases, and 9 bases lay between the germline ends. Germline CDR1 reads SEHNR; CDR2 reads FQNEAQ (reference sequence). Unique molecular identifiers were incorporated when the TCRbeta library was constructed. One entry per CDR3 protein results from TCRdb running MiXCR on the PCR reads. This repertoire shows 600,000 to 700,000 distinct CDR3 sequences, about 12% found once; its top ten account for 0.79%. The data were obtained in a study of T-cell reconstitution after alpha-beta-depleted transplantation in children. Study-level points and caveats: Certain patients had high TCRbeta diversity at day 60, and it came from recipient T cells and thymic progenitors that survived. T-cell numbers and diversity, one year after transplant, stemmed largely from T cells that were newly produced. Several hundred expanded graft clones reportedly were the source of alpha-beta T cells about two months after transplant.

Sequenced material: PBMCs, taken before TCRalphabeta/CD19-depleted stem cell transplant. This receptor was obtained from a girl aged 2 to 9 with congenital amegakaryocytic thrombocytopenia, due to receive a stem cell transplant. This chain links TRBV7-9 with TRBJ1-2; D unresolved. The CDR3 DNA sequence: TGTGCCAGCAGCTTAGACGGTCTTGACTATGGCTACACCTTC. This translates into CASSLDGLDYGYTF.